This entry describes one T cell receptor (beta chain). This sample is drawn from a study of blood T cell repertoires in COVID-19. Study context: Italy, Spain and the United States were the sources of the convalescent and acute COVID-19 samples.

Participants were aged about 18 to 100 years from about two dozen US areas. Clinical histories supplied by participants themselves formed the basis of cohort assignment. Authors' analysis steps: Amplifying reference gene primers gave estimates of nucleated cell counts. Here immunoSEQ multiplex PCR was the method, and the copy in TCRdb shows in-frame clones only, minus some. The D gene and trimming were derived from the DNA, and the V and J assignments and clone size from that table. The data hold 320,000 or so clones, with about 90% observed a single time. This TCR was recovered from a young man who had recovered from COVID-19. Sequenced material: PBMCs or T cells enriched from blood (not recorded which).

CDR3 sequence (DNA): TGTGCCAGCCCGGGGGTCTCTGGAAACACCATATATTTT. Its protein product is CASPGVSGNTIYF. The V call is TRBV28, the J call TRBJ1-3; D is possibly TRBD1 (5 bases). Germline V gives CDR1 MDHEN, CDR2 SYDVKM. Trimming removed 8 bases at V and 0 bases at J, with 8 bases between. CDR3 length: 13 residues.